Listed below are T cell receptor beta chains from one sample, sequenced in a study of CD4 T cell repertoires in COVID-19. Repertoires were generated with immunoSEQ multiplex PCR, while TCRdb's copy carries only in-frame clones and drops some. The sample includes more than 20,000 clones, over 85% of them seen just once. The sample was circulating follicular helper CD4+ T cells (cTfh) from blood, taken before the COVID-19 pandemic. The receptors shown here come from a human donor who had COVID-19. The CDR3 runs from the conserved cysteine through the conserved F or W. A D gene is named only where the DNA matches it firmly. Rows give clone size only sometimes, using once, few, many, or a class for an expanded clone.

J gene	V gene	clone size	D gene	CDR3 DNA	CDR3 protein
TRBJ1-2	TRBV7-3	-	TRBD1	TGTGCCAGCAGCCCGGAAGACAGGGTTGGAGGCTACACCTTC	CASSPEDRVGGYTF
TRBJ2-6	TRBV19	-	-	TGTGCCAGTAGTATTCAGGGACTGGACTCTGGGGCCAACGTCCTGACTTTC	CASSIQGLDSGANVLTF
TRBJ1-6	TRBV6-6	once	-	TGTGCCAGCAGTTATTGGCAGGGGAAGTCACCCCTCCACTTT	CASSYWQGKSPLHF
TRBJ1-1	TRBV28	-	-	TGTGCCAGCAACTCCCTCAACACTGAAGCTTTCTTT	CASNSLNTEAFF
TRBJ2-1	TRBV11-3	-	TRBD2	TGTGCCAGCAGCGCTGGGACTAGCGGGTGGTACAATGAGCAGTTCTTC	CASSAGTSGWYNEQFF
TRBJ1-1	TRBV5-1	-	-	TGCGCCAGCAGCTTGACCCAGATAGCCGGAGCTGAAGCTTTCTTT	CASSLTQIAGAEAFF
TRBJ1-6	TRBV6-5	-	TRBD1	TGTGCCAGCAGCCGGGACAGTACCAATAATTCACCCCTCCACTTT	CASSRDSTNNSPLHF
TRBJ1-3	TRBV2	-	-	TGTGCCAGCAGTGACCCTCGAAACACCATATATTTT	CASSDPRNTIYF
TRBJ2-1	TRBV7-6	-	TRBD1	TGTGCCAGCAGCCCCAAGGGACAGGGGGCGGACAATGAGCAGTTCTTC	CASSPKGQGADNEQFF
TRBJ2-5	TRBV15	-	-	TGTGCCACCAGCAGAGATCGACAGCGACAAGAGACCCAGTACTTC	CATSRDRQRQETQYF
TRBJ2-3	TRBV30	once	TRBD1	TGTGCCTGGACCTTAGCCGCGACAGGGGCGTCAGATACGCAGTATTTT	CAWTLAATGASDTQYF
TRBJ2-3	TRBV7-9	-	-	TGTGCCAGCAGCCTAGCGACTGTAGATACGCAGTATTTT	CASSLATVDTQYF
TRBJ1-3	TRBV6-1	-	-	TGTGCCAGCAGTGAAGGACTTACCTCTGGAAACACCATATATTTT	CASSEGLTSGNTIYF
TRBJ1-6	TRBV6-5	once	-	TGTGCCAGCACTTGGGGGGTTACTAATTCACCCCTCCACTTT	CASTWGVTNSPLHF
TRBJ2-5	TRBV7-9	-	-	TGTGCCAGCAGCCTAAAGGAGACCCAGTACTTC	CASSLKETQYF
TRBJ2-5	TRBV19	once	-	TGTGCCAGTAGTCGTAGGAGCGAAGAGACCCAGTACTTC	CASSRRSEETQYF
TRBJ2-7	TRBV25-1	-	-	TGTGCCAGCAGTGAGTCCCAGCGTGGTCGTCTGTTTTTC	CASSESQRGRLFF
TRBJ2-3	TRBV7-6	once	TRBD2	TGTGCCAGCAGCCCAGGGACTAGCGGAACCACAGATACGCAGTATTTT	CASSPGTSGTTDTQYF
TRBJ2-1	TRBV13	-	TRBD2	TGTGCCAGCAGCTTAGCCCGTTTCGGGAGGGCAGGGAATGAGCAGTTCTTC	CASSLARFGRAGNEQFF
TRBJ2-7	TRBV28	-	-	TGTGCCAGCAGCCCCCCCTCCGGTGCCATCTACGAGCAGTACTTC	CASSPPSGAIYEQYF
TRBJ1-1	TRBV2	-	-	TGTGCCAGCAGACAGAACACTGAAGCTTTCTTT	CASRQNTEAFF
TRBJ1-3	TRBV28	few	-	TGTGCCAGCAGTTTAGCAGGGACATACTCTGGAAACACCATATATTTT	CASSLAGTYSGNTIYF
TRBJ1-4	TRBV2	-	TRBD1	TGTGCCAGCAGTAAGCAGGGGGCTGGTGAAAAACTGTTTTTT	CASSKQGAGEKLFF
TRBJ1-3	TRBV5-1	-	-	TGCGCCAGCAGCAGATCCTCCGGGAACTCTGGAAACACCATATATTTT	CASSRSSGNSGNTIYF
TRBJ1-5	TRBV7-2	-	-	TGTGCCAGCAGCTTGGGGGCCGGGGCTCCCGGGGGAGGGCAGCCCCAGCATTTT	CASSLGAGAPGGGQPQHF
TRBJ2-2	TRBV6-5	-	-	TGTGCCAGCAGTTACAACGGGAGAGGGTCCGGGGAGCTGTTTTTT	CASSYNGRGSGELFF
TRBJ1-1	TRBV5-1	-	TRBD1	TGCGCCAGCAGCACAGGGGACTACACTGAAGCTTTCTTT	CASSTGDYTEAFF
TRBJ2-7	TRBV11-2	-	-	TGTGCCAGCAGGGTAGGAGGTGCGCGCAATCAAGAGAACTACGAGCAGTACTTC	CASRVGGARNQENYEQYF
TRBJ1-5	TRBV28	-	TRBD1	TGTGCCAGCAGTTCGGGACAGGGAGTACAGCCCCAGCATTTT	CASSSGQGVQPQHF
TRBJ2-2	TRBV2	-	-	TGTGCCAGCAAAGACAGCGCGAACACCGGGGAGCTGTTTTTT	CASKDSANTGELFF
TRBJ1-2	TRBV28	-	TRBD1	TGTGCCAGCACAGGGGGGTATGGCTACACCTTC	CASTGGYGYTF
TRBJ1-2	TRBV27	-	-	TGTGCCAGCAGTTTATGGGGGACTTCGGGACCCTATGGCTACACCTTC	CASSLWGTSGPYGYTF
TRBJ2-1	TRBV6-1	few	-	TGTGCCAGCAAGGTTAGCGGAGCCTACAATGAGCAGTTCTTC	CASKVSGAYNEQFF
TRBJ2-1	TRBV7-9	-	TRBD2	TGTGCCAGCAGCTGGACTAGCGGGTCTTACAATGAGCAGTTCTTC	CASSWTSGSYNEQFF
TRBJ2-1	TRBV6-1	-	TRBD2	TGTGCCAGCAGAAGGACTAGCGGGAGCTCCAATGAGCAGTTCTTC	CASRRTSGSSNEQFF
TRBJ2-3	TRBV6-5	-	-	TGTGCCAGCAGTTATGGCTTTACAGATACGCAGTATTTT	CASSYGFTDTQYF
TRBJ2-7	TRBV19	-	TRBD1	TGTGCCAGTAGTATGAAGGGACAGGGTGAGTACGAGCAGTACTTC	CASSMKGQGEYEQYF
TRBJ1-1	TRBV6-5	-	-	TGTGCCAGCGGAAGTTATATTCCGGGGAACACTGAAGCTTTCTTT	CASGSYIPGNTEAFF
TRBJ2-7	TRBV5-4	-	TRBD2	TGTGCCAGCAGCTTGGCCGGGAGGGAGCGGTCCTACGAGCAGTACTTC	CASSLAGRERSYEQYF
TRBJ2-5	TRBV19	-	-	TGTGCCAGTAGTCCTAACGCAGAGACCCAGTACTTC	CASSPNAETQYF
TRBJ2-2	TRBV11-2	-	-	TGTGCCAGCAGCTTCATGTTCGGGGGTGCCGGGGAGCTGTTTTTT	CASSFMFGGAGELFF
TRBJ1-3	TRBV5-1	-	-	TGCGCCAGCAGCCTACAGGGAGGGTTCGGGAGAAACACCATATATTTT	CASSLQGGFGRNTIYF
TRBJ2-5	TRBV2	-	TRBD1	TGTGCCAGCAGCTCAACAGGGGGCCGAGAGACCCAGTACTTC	CASSSTGGRETQYF
TRBJ2-3	TRBV2	-	TRBD2	TGTGCCAGCAAACTAGCGGGAGGCACAGATACGCAGTATTTT	CASKLAGGTDTQYF
TRBJ2-7	TRBV21-1	few	-	TGTGCCAGCCCCGTTTACGAGCAGTACTTC	CASPVYEQYF
TRBJ1-1	TRBV25-1	-	-	TGTGCCAGCAGTGTCAAAACAGGGACTGAAGCTTTCTTT	CASSVKTGTEAFF
TRBJ1-1	TRBV6-1	once	-	TGTGCCAGCCGTCCTGGCATGAACACTGAAGCTTTCTTT	CASRPGMNTEAFF
TRBJ1-2	TRBV19	-	-	TGTGCCAGTAGTATAGCAGGGGTTTTTAACTATGGCTACACCTTC	CASSIAGVFNYGYTF
TRBJ1-2	TRBV18	-	-	TGTGCCAGCTCACCAAGTTCGGGGTTCGGAAATGGCTACACCTTC	CASSPSSGFGNGYTF
TRBJ2-3	TRBV10-3	-	TRBD1	TGTGCCACGCAAGACAGGGGAGGTTCAGATACGCAGTATTTT	CATQDRGGSDTQYF
TRBJ1-5	TRBV5-6	-	TRBD1	TGTGCCAGCAGCGCGGACAGGGGGAGTCAGCCCCAGCATTTT	CASSADRGSQPQHF